This entry lists 2 T cell receptor beta chains sequenced from one sample in a study of T-cell reconstitution after alpha-beta-depleted transplantation in children. Unique molecular identifiers were used to barcode this TCRbeta library. MiXCR was run by TCRdb on the PCR reads, yielding one entry per CDR3 protein. The sample carries 380,000 or so distinct CDR3 sequences, approximately 12% recorded once. The sequences come from PBMCs, collected from the stem cell graft. All receptors derive from a human donor who donated a stem cell graft to a child with Fanconi anemia.

The gene calls are TRBV20-1 and TRBJ2-1; 10 nucleotides match TRBD1. After removal of 5 bases from V and 8 bases from J, the junction contained 12 bases not matched to a gene. In germline, CDR1 is DFQATT, CDR2 SNEGSKA (reference sequence). CDR3 length: 15 residues. The CDR3: CSAYRTGGILDEQFF. The DNA of the CDR3 is TGCAGTGCTTACCGGACAGGGGGAATACTTGATGAGCAGTTCTTC.

There are many counts of this clonotype. V usage is TRBV5-1 and J usage is TRBJ1-6; 9 bases are a match to TRBD1. V lost 4 bases to trimming and J lost 7 bases; unmatched junction nucleotides: 3. Per germline, CDR1 SGHRS and CDR2 YFSETQ. There are 14 residues in the CDR3. CDR3 sequence: CASSPGQGNSPLHF. The CDR3, as DNA: TGCGCCAGCAGCCCGGGACAGGGCAATTCACCCCTCCACTTT. The variable domain in full, with the rest retrieved from reference TRBV5-1 and TRBJ1-6, is KAGVTQTPRYLIKTRGQQVTLSCSPISGHRSVSWYQQTPGQGLQFLFEYFSETQRNKGNFPGRFSGRQFSNSRSEMNVSTLELGDSALYLCASSPGQGNSPLHFGNGTRLTVT.